This T cell receptor beta chain was found in a study of shared clonotypes between healthy human individuals. Sequencing was performed with immunoSEQ multiplex PCR; in TCRdb, only in-frame clones are kept and a portion is missing. The repertoire holds around 2.1 million clones, with roughly 91% as singletons. Naive-designated CD8 cells lacked CD45RO, were positively enriched for CCR7, and omitted terminally differentiated effector memory CD45RA+ cells. V was pared by 7 bases and J by 4 bases, with 6 bases of the junction left unmatched. The CDR3 spans 14 residues. Germline loops: CDR1 MNHEY, CDR2 SVGAGI. This clone was detected only once. The antigen remains undetermined. Overall study findings and caveats: Investigators collected only blood, and repertoires in tissues likely differ. As a rule, naive subsets had a larger estimated richness than memory subsets. Four donors had about 5.1% of their naive CD4 clonotypes in common. Inspection by rarefaction showed sorted-subset sequencing to be incomplete despite large depth.

Sequenced input: naive CD8+ T cells from PBMCs. The rearrangement uses TRBV6-5 and TRBJ1-1, with 10 bases identical to TRBD1. This TCR was recovered from a man younger than 35 in good health. Some clones in this sample may be carry-over from other donors' samples. In DNA form, the CDR3 reads TGTGCCAGCAAACCCCGGGACAGGGGCACTGAAGCTTTCTTT. Protein product: CASKPRDRGTEAFF.